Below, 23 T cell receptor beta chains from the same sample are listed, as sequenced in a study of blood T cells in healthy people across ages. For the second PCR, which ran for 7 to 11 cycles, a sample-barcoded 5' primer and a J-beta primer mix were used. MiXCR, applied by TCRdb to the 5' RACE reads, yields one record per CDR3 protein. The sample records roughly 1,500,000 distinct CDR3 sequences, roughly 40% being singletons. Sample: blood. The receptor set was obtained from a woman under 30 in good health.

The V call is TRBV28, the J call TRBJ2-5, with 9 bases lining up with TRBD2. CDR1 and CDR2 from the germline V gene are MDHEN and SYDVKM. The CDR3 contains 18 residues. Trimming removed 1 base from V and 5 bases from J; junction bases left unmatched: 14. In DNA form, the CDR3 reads TGTGCCAGCAGTTTATCACTTTTGTCCGTGGCGGGGGGGGAGACCCAGTACTTC. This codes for CASSLSLLSVAGGETQYF.

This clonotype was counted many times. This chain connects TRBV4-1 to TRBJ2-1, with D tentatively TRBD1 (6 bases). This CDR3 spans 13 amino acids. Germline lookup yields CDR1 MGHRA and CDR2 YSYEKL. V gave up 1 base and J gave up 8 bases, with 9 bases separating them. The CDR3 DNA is TGCGCCAGCAGCCAAGCAGGGGTGGATGAGCAGTTCTTC. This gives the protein CASSQAGVDEQFF.

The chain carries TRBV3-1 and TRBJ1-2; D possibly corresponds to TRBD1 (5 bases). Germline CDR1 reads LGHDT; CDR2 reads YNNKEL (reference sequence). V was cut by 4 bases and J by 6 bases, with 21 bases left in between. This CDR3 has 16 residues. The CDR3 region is CASSPRRGEPRDGYTF. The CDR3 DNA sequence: TGTGCCAGCAGCCCCCGGCGAGGGGAGCCAAGGGATGGCTACACCTTC.

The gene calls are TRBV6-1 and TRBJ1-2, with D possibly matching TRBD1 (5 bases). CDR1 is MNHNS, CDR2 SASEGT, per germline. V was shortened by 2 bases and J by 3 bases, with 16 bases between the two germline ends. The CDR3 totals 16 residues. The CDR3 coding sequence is TGTGCCAGCAGTGAATTACGGAGGGGACGACACTATGGCTACACCTTC. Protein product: CASSELRRGRHYGYTF.

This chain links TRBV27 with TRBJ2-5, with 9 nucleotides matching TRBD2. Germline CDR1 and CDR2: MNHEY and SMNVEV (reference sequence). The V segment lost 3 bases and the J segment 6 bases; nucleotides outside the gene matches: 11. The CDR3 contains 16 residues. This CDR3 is CASSLEGGGAVQTQYF. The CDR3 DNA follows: TGTGCCAGCAGTTTGGAGGGCGGGGGGGCCGTCCAGACCCAGTACTTC.

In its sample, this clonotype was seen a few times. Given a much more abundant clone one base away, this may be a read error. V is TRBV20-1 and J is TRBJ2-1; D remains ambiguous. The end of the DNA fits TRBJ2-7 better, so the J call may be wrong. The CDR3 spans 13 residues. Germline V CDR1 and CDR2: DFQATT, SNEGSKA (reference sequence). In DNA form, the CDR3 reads TGCAGTGCTAGAGGCGGCTCCTACAATGAGCAGTACTTC. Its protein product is CSARGGSYNEQYF.

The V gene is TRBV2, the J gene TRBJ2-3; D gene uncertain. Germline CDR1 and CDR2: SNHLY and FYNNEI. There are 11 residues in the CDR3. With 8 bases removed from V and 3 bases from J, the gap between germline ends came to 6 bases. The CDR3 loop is CASVLTDTQYF. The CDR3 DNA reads TGTGCCAGCGTGTTAACAGATACGCAGTATTTT.

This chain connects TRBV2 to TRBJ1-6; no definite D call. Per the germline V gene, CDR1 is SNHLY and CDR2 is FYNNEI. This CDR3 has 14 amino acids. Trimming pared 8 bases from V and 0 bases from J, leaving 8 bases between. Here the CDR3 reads CASLLSSYNSPLHF. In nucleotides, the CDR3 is TGTGCCAGCCTCCTGAGCTCCTATAATTCACCCCTCCACTTT.

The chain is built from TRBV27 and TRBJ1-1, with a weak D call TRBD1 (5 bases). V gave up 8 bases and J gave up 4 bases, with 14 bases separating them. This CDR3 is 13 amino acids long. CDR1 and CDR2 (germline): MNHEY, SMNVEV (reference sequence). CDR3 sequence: CASALGTLTEAFF. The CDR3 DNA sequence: TGTGCCAGCGCTCTGGGGACCCTCACTGAAGCTTTCTTT.

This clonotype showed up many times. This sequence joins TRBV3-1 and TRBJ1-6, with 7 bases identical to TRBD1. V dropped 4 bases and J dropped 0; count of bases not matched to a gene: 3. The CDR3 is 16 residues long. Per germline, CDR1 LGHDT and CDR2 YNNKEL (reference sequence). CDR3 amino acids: CASSPRDSSYNSPLHF. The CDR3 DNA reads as TGTGCCAGCAGCCCCCGGGACAGCTCCTATAATTCACCCCTCCACTTT.

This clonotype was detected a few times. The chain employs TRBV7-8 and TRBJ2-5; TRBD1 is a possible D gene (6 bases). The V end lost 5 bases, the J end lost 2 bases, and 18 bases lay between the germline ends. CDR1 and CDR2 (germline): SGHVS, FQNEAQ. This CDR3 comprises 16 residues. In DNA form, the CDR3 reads TGTGCCAGCAGCCGTATCGTGGCAGGGACACAAGAGACCCAGTACTTC. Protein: CASSRIVAGTQETQYF. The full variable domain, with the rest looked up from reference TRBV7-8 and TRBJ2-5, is GAGVSQSPRYKVAKRGQDVALRCDPISGHVSLFWYQQALGQGPEFLTYFQNEAQLDKSGLPSDRFFAERPEGSVSTLKIQRTQQEDSAVYLCASSRIVAGTQETQYFGPGTRLLVL.

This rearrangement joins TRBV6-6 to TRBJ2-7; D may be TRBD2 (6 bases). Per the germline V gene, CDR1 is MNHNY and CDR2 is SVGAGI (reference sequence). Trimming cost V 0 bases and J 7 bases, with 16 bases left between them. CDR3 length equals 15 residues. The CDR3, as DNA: TGTGCCAGCAGTTACTCTCCAGGGACGGAGGGAGAGCAGTACTTC. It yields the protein CASSYSPGTEGEQYF.

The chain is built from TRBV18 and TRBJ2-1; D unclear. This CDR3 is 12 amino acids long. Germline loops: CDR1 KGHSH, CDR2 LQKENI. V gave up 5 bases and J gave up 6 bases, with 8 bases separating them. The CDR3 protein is CASSATTNEQFF. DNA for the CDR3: TGTGCCAGCTCAGCTACCACCAATGAGCAGTTCTTC. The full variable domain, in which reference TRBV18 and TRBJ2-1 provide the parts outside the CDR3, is NAGVMQNPRHLVRRRGQEARLRCSPMKGHSHVYWYRQLPEEGLKFMVYLQKENIIDESGMPKERFSAEFPKEGPSILRIQQVVRGDSAAYFCASSATTNEQFFGPGTRLTVL.

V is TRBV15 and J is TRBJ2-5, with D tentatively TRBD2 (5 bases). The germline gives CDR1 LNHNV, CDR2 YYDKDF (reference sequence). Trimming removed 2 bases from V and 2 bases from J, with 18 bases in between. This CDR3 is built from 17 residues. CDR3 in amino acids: CATSRSGITVGQETQYF. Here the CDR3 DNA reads TGTGCCACCAGCAGATCGGGGATCACGGTAGGACAAGAGACCCAGTACTTC.

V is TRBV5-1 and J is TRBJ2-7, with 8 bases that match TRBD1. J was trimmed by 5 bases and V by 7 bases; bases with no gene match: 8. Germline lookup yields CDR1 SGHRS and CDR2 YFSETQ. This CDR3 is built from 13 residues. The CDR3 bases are TGCGCCAGCTCAACACAGGGGGAAGACGAGCAGTACTTC. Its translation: CASSTQGEDEQYF.

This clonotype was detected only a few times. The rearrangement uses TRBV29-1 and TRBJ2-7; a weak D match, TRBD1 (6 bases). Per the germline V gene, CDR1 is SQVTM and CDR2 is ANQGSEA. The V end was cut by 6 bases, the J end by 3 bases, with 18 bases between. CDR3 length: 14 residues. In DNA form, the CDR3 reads TGCAGCGTCAAGATTATGGGACACATCTACGAGCAGTACTTC. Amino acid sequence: CSVKIMGHIYEQYF.

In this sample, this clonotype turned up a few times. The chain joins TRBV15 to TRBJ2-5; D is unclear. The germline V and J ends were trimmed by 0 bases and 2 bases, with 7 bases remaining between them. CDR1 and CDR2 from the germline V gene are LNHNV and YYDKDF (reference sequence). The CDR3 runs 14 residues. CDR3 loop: CATSRDLQQETQYF. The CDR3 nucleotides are TGTGCCACCAGCAGAGATTTACAGCAAGAGACCCAGTACTTC.

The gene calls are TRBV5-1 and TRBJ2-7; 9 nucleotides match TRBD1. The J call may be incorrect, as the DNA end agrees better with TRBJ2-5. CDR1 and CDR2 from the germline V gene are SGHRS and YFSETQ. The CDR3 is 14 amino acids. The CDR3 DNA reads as TGCGCCAGCAGCCCAGGGGACAGGGCAGAGACCCAGTACTTC. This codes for CASSPGDRAETQYF.

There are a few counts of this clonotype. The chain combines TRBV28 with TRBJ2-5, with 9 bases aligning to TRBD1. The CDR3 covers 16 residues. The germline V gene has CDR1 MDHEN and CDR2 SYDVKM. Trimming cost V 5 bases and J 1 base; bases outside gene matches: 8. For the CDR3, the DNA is TGTGCCAGCAGTCCAGCCGGGACAGGGATCCAAGAGACCCAGTACTTC. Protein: CASSPAGTGIQETQYF.

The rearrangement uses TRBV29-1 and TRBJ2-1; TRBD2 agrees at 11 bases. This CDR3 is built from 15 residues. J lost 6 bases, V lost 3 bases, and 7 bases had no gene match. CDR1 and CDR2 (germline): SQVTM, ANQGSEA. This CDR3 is CSVDYRLAGRNEQFF. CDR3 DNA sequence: TGCAGCGTTGATTACCGACTAGCGGGACGCAATGAGCAGTTCTTC.

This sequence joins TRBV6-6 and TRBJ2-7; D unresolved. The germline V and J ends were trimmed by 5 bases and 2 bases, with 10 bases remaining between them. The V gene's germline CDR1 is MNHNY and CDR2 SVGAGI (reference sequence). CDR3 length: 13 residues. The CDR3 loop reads CASSTGDAYEQYF. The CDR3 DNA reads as TGTGCCAGCAGTACTGGGGATGCCTACGAGCAGTACTTC.

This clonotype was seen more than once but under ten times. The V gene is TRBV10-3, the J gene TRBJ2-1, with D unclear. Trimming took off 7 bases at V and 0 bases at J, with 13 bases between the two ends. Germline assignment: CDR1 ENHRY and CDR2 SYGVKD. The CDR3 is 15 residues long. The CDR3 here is CAIIASGSSYNEQFF. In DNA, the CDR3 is TGTGCCATCATAGCCTCTGGAAGCTCCTACAATGAGCAGTTCTTC.

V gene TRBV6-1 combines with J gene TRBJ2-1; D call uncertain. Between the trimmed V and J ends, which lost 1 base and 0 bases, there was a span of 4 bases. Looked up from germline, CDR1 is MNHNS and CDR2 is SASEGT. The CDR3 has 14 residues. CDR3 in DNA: TGTGCCAGCAGTGAAGTCCCCTCCTACAATGAGCAGTTCTTC. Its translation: CASSEVPSYNEQFF.